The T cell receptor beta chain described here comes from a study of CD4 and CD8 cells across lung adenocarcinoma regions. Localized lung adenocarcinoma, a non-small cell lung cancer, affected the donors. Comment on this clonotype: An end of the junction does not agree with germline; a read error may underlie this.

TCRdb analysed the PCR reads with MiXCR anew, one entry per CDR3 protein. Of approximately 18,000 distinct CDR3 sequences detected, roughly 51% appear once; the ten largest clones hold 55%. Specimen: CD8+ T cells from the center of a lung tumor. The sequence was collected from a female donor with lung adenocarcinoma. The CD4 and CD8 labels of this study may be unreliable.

For the CDR3, the DNA is TGTGCCAGCAGTCCGGGGGGGACTAGCGGATATATCTACCAAGAGACCCAGAATTTC. Translated, it gives CASSPGGTSGYIYQETQNF. The V gene is TRBV12-3 or TRBV12-4, the J gene TRBJ2-5; 11 positions agree with TRBD2. The CDR3 covers 19 residues.